This record concerns one T cell receptor beta chain sequence. These data originate in a study of blood T cell repertoires in COVID-19. The V end was cut by 7 bases, the J end by 1 base, with 13 bases between. Looked up from germline, CDR1 is LNHDA and CDR2 is SQIVND (reference sequence). The CDR3 runs 14 residues. Method: immunoSEQ multiplex PCR; TCRdb's copy keeps in-frame clones and lacks some. The table has about 48,000 clones, roughly four fifths seen once. The material sequenced was peripheral blood. This chain links TRBV19 with TRBJ1-2, with unresolved D. The source of this sequence is a man aged 35-49 years with acute or convalescent COVID-19. The CDR3: CASTAGSINYGYTF. For the CDR3, the DNA is TGTGCCAGTACTGCGGGATCTATTAACTATGGCTACACCTTC.